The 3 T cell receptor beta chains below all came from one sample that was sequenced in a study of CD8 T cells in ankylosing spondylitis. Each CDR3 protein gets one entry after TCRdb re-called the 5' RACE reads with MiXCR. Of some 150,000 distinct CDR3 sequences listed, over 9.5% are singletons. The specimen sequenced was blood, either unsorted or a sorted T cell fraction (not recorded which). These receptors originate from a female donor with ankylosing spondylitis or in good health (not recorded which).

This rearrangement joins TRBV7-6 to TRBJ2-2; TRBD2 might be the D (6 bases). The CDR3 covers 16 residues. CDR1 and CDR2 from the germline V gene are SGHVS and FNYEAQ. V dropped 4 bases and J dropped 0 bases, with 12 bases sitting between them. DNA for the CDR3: TGTGCCAGCAGCTCCACCGGGACTGCGAACACCGGGGAGCTGTTTTTT. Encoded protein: CASSSTGTANTGELFF.

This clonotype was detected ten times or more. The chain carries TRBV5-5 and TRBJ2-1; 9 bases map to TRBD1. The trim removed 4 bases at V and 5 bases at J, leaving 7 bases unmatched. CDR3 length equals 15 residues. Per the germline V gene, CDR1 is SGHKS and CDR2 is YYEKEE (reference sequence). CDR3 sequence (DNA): TGTGCCAGCAGCGTCACAGGGGGCAATAACAATGAGCAGTTCTTC. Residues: CASSVTGGNNNEQFF.

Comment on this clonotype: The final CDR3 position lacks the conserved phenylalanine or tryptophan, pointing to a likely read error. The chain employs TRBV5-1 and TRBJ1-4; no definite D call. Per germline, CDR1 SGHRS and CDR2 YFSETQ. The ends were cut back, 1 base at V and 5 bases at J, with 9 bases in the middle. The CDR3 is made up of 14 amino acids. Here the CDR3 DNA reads TGCGCCAGCAGCTTGAGGGCACTAAATGAAAAACTGTTTGTT. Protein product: CASSLRALNEKLFV.